This T cell receptor beta chain was captured in a study of T cell responses to AZD1222 COVID-19 vaccine. The CDR3 contains 15 residues. Trimming pared 4 bases from V and 8 bases from J, leaving 17 bases between. Germline loops: CDR1 LGHDT, CDR2 YNNKEL (reference sequence). This clone was seen once. Here immunoSEQ multiplex PCR was the method, and the copy in TCRdb shows in-frame clones only, minus some. The data hold more than 75,000 clones, with around 89% observed a single time. This rearrangement joins TRBV3-1 (or the pseudogene TRBV3-2) to TRBJ1-4, with D possibly TRBD1 on 5 matching bases. The sequenced sample was peripheral blood, obtained on day 0 of AZD1222 vaccination. The clonotype was recovered from an adult in good health. As DNA, the CDR3 is TGTGCCAGCAGCCCCCAAACCAGGGTAGGGGAAAAACTGTTTTTT. Translation gives CASSPQTRVGEKLFF.